A selection of T cell receptor beta chains follows, all from one sample in a study of cytomegalovirus exposure and HLA in healthy donors. Using immunoSEQ multiplex PCR, the repertoire was profiled, and TCRdb retains in-frame clones only, with some absent. The table has about 83,000 clones, roughly 79% seen once. The specimen sequenced was PBMCs. The receptors originated from a woman aged 25 to 45 in good health and CMV-seronegative. CDR3s include the opening cysteine and the closing phenylalanine or tryptophan. The D gene is left open where the match is weak. Some rows have no size entry. The others give once, few or many, or a class for an expanded clone.

>TRBJ2-2|TRBD2|19|.|TRBV19
CASSIVSGSGSLNTGELFF
TGTGCCAGTAGTATAGTTTCAGGTAGCGGGAGTCTTAACACCGGGGAGCTGTTTTTT
>TRBJ2-2|TRBD2|16|.|TRBV5-4
CASSFGLAGEDGELFF
TGTGCCAGCAGCTTCGGACTAGCGGGAGAGGACGGGGAGCTGTTTTTT
>TRBJ2-2|TRBD2|17|.|TRBV7-9
CASSLGLAGLNTGELFF
TGTGCCAGCAGCTTAGGACTAGCGGGACTGAACACCGGGGAGCTGTTTTTT
>TRBJ1-4|.|14|.|TRBV4-2
CASSREDTGEKLFF
TGTGCCAGCAGCCGCGAAGACACGGGGGAAAAACTGTTTTTT
>TRBJ2-7|.|13|once|TRBV4-3
CASSQETGYEQYF
TGCGCCAGCAGCCAAGAAACGGGGTACGAGCAGTACTTC
>TRBJ1-4|TRBD1|15|.|TRBV2
CASSGTGTAEGKLFF
TGTGCCAGCAGTGGTACCGGGACAGCTGAAGGAAAACTGTTTTTT
>TRBJ1-2|TRBD1|13|.|TRBV6-5
CASRSTGDYGYTF
TGTGCCAGCAGGTCAACAGGGGACTATGGCTACACCTTC
>TRBJ2-1|TRBD2|17|few|TRBV27
CASSLRVAGSSYNEQFF
TGTGCCAGCAGCCTTAGGGTAGCGGGAAGCTCCTACAATGAGCAGTTCTTC
>TRBJ1-1|.|13|.|TRBV7-8
CASSLGKNTEAFF
TGTGCCAGCAGCTTGGGCAAGAACACTGAAGCTTTCTTT
>TRBJ2-3|TRBD2|18|.|TRBV5-4
CASSPGGLAGGVTDTQYF
TGTGCCAGCAGTCCGGGGGGACTAGCGGGAGGGGTCACGGATACGCAGTATTTT
>TRBJ1-2|.|15|.|TRBV7-9
CASRERQPPNYGYTF
TGTGCCAGCAGGGAACGACAGCCTCCTAACTATGGCTACACCTTC
>TRBJ2-1|.|13|.|TRBV19
CASRRIGGNEQFF
TGTGCCAGCAGACGTATAGGGGGCAATGAGCAGTTCTTC
>TRBJ1-4|.|15|.|TRBV19
CASSNAGATNEKLFF
TGTGCCAGTAGTAACGCAGGTGCAACTAATGAAAAACTGTTTTTT
>TRBJ2-7|.|15|.|TRBV28
CASSLQGSTSYEQYF
TGTGCCAGCAGTTTACAGGGATCCACCTCCTACGAGCAGTACTTC
>TRBJ1-5|TRBD1|18|.|TRBV28
CASSFPGQGAPSNQPQHF
TGTGCCAGCAGTTTCCCGGGACAGGGGGCTCCTAGCAATCAGCCCCAGCATTTT
>TRBJ2-1|.|16|.|TRBV7-9
CSSSRGGINSYNEQFF
TGTTCCAGCAGCCGAGGAGGGATAAACTCCTACAATGAGCAGTTCTTC
>TRBJ2-1|TRBD1|15|few|TRBV27
CASSFGRGLYNEQFF
TGTGCCAGCAGTTTCGGCAGGGGGCTCTACAATGAGCAGTTCTTC
>TRBJ2-1|TRBD1|15|.|TRBV19
CASSTDRGSYNEQFF
TGTGCCAGTAGTACAGACAGGGGATCCTACAATGAGCAGTTCTTC
>TRBJ2-5|.|11|.|TRBV9
CASSPGETQYF
TGTGCCAGCAGCCCCGGGGAGACCCAGTACTTC
>TRBJ1-2|TRBD1|15|.|TRBV19
CASSTHDRGLGGYTF
TGTGCCAGTAGTACACATGACAGGGGGCTTGGAGGCTACACCTTC
>TRBJ2-7|TRBD1|14|.|TRBV7-9
CASSFRDSSYEQYF
TGTGCCAGCAGCTTTAGGGACAGCTCCTACGAGCAGTACTTC
>TRBJ2-7|.|13|.|TRBV27
CASSLEGPYEQYF
TGTGCCAGCAGTTTAGAGGGTCCCTACGAGCAGTACTTC
>TRBJ1-2|.|16|.|TRBV19
CASSMAGTKANYGYTF
TGTGCCAGTAGTATGGCAGGTACGAAAGCTAACTATGGCTACACCTTC
>TRBJ2-1|TRBD2|13|.|TRBV11-2
CASRIIAGSEQFF
TGTGCCAGCAGGATAATAGCGGGAAGTGAGCAGTTCTTC
>TRBJ1-1|TRBD1|14|.|TRBV18
CASSPVTGEREAFF
TGTGCCAGCTCACCAGTAACAGGGGAAAGGGAAGCTTTCTTT
>TRBJ1-2|TRBD1|15|.|TRBV7-9
CASSWGPGGNYGYTF
TGTGCCAGCAGCTGGGGCCCAGGGGGGAACTATGGCTACACCTTC
>TRBJ2-5|TRBD2|13|.|TRBV5-1
CASSFWGGETQYF
TGCGCCAGCAGCTTCTGGGGGGGGGAGACCCAGTACTTC
>TRBJ1-2|TRBD1|15|.|TRBV4-3
CASSQDRGQGIGYTF
TGCGCCAGCAGCCAAGATAGGGGACAGGGTATTGGCTACACCTTC
>TRBJ2-7|.|15|few|TRBV7-2
CASSLPGTPFHEQYF
TGTGCCAGCAGCCTCCCAGGGACACCTTTCCACGAGCAGTACTTC
>TRBJ2-7|TRBD1|12|.|TRBV19
CASRDRGYEQYF
TGTGCCAGTAGGGACAGGGGCTACGAGCAGTACTTC
>TRBJ1-4|.|11|few|TRBV30
CAWNYNEKLFF
TGTGCCTGGAACTATAATGAAAAACTGTTTTTT
>TRBJ2-3|TRBD2|17|.|TRBV28
CASSLSLAGYSTDTQYF
TGTGCCAGCAGTTTGTCCCTAGCGGGATATAGCACAGATACGCAGTATTTT
>TRBJ2-5|.|13|.|TRBV5-1
CASKLAQQETQYF
TGCGCCAGCAAACTAGCCCAACAAGAGACCCAGTACTTC
>TRBJ2-7|TRBD2|15|once|TRBV18
CASSPPSGGGDEQYF
TGTGCCAGCTCACCACCGTCTGGGGGAGGGGACGAGCAGTACTTC
>TRBJ2-7|.|15|few|TRBV18
CASSPLMDYSYEQYF
TGTGCCAGCTCACCACTAATGGACTATTCCTACGAGCAGTACTTC
>TRBJ2-1|.|13|.|TRBV28
CASSLGLNNEQFF
TGTGCCAGCAGTTTAGGACTTAACAATGAGCAGTTCTTC
>TRBJ1-1|TRBD1|12|.|TRBV30
CAWGTGNTEAFF
TGTGCCTGGGGGACAGGGAACACTGAAGCTTTCTTT
>TRBJ2-7|TRBD2|13|.|TRBV10-3
CAIRLAGIGEQYF
TGTGCCATCAGACTAGCGGGAATAGGCGAGCAGTACTTC
>TRBJ1-5|.|15|.|TRBV6-1
CASSDDRDFNQPQHF
TGTGCCAGCAGCGATGACAGAGACTTCAATCAGCCCCAGCATTTT
>TRBJ2-7|TRBD2|15|once|TRBV28
CASRVTSGTSYEQYF
TGTGCCAGCAGGGTGACTAGCGGGACTTCCTACGAGCAGTACTTC
>TRBJ2-7|.|14|.|TRBV7-6
CASGPRGTLYEQYF
TGTGCCAGCGGACCACGGGGGACTCTCTACGAGCAGTACTTC
>TRBJ2-7|.|12|.|TRBV29-1
CSGATGGLEQYF
TGCAGCGGTGCCACCGGGGGGCTCGAGCAGTACTTC
>TRBJ2-7|TRBD1|13|once|TRBV28
CASRSGQIYEQYF
TGTGCCAGCAGATCGGGACAGATCTACGAGCAGTACTTC
>TRBJ2-2|.|15|.|TRBV28
CASSLGYRNTGELFF
TGTGCCAGCAGTTTGGGTTACAGGAACACCGGGGAGCTGTTTTTT
>TRBJ1-1|.|15|.|TRBV7-9
CSSSLGEWGNTEAFF
TGTTCCAGCAGCTTAGGGGAGTGGGGGAACACTGAAGCTTTCTTT
>TRBJ2-2|TRBD1|16|.|TRBV19
CASNKGGGANTGELFF
TGTGCCAGTAACAAAGGGGGCGGCGCGAACACCGGGGAGCTGTTTTTT
>TRBJ2-5|.|14|.|TRBV5-1
CASSLGAAAETQYF
TGCGCCAGCAGCTTAGGAGCTGCGGCGGAGACCCAGTACTTC
>TRBJ2-3|TRBD1|14|.|TRBV29-1
CSVNGQGGTDTQYF
TGCAGCGTTAACGGACAGGGGGGAACAGATACGCAGTATTTT
>TRBJ2-7|.|13|.|TRBV30
CAWTVKPVPRRNF
TGTGCCTGGACTGTAAAGCCTGTTCCCCGGAGGAACTTC
>TRBJ1-5|TRBD1|15|.|TRBV5-1
CASSSGGTGTQPQHF
TGCGCCAGCAGCTCGGGGGGGACAGGGACTCAGCCCCAGCATTTT
>TRBJ2-5|.|14|.|TRBV9
CASSPTGAGKTQYF
TGTGCCAGCAGCCCCACAGGGGCGGGGAAGACCCAGTACTTC
>TRBJ1-3|.|14|once|TRBV11-2
CASSLVSSGNTIYF
TGTGCCAGCAGCTTAGTGAGCTCTGGAAACACCATATATTTT